A single sample gave rise to the 5 T cell receptor beta chains below, sequenced in a study of OX40 agonist ivuxolimab in advanced cancers. The method was immunoSEQ multiplex PCR; TCRdb's version includes in-frame clones alone and lacks a portion of them. Among about 67,000 clones listed, around 84% were seen once. The material was CD4+ or CD8+ T cells sorted from blood, obtained in a trial of the OX40 agonist ivuxolimab. The receptors were gathered from an adult with an advanced solid tumor such as melanoma, head and neck, liver or kidney cancer.

The V call is TRBV2, the J call TRBJ1-1; D ambiguous. Germline values: CDR1 SNHLY, CDR2 FYNNEI. The V gene lost 3 bases and the J gene lost 1 base, with 3 bases spanning the gap. The CDR3 contains 12 residues. Here the CDR3 reads CASSDRNTEAFF. CDR3 in DNA: TGTGCCAGCAGTGATCGGAACACTGAAGCTTTCTTT.

The genes are TRBV6-5 and TRBJ1-2, with a tentative D call TRBD1 (5 bases). The CDR3 length is 14 residues. The V gene lost 4 bases and the J gene lost 8 bases, with 17 bases spanning the gap. CDR1 is MNHEY, CDR2 SVGAGI, per germline. CDR3 in DNA: TGTGCCAGCAGTTCAACTGACAGTATACGGGGCTACACCTTC. As protein: CASSSTDSIRGYTF.

This clone came up once. The chain combines TRBV5-1 with TRBJ2-7, with TRBD1 identical over 7 bases. The V segment lost 1 base and the J segment 6 bases; nucleotides outside the gene matches: 10. CDR1 is SGHRS and CDR2 is YFSETQ in the germline V gene. The CDR3 runs to 15 residues. CDR3 bases: TGCGCCAGCAGCTTGAGAGAACAGGGGTTAAGCGAGCAGTACTTC. It specifies CASSLREQGLSEQYF.

This clone was seen a few times. The chain recombines TRBV9 with TRBJ2-5; the D gene is possibly TRBD2 (6 bases). Germline V gene sequence: CDR1 SGDLS, CDR2 YYNGEE. CDR3 length equals 14 residues. V lost 3 bases, J lost 5 bases, and 14 bases lay in between. This CDR3 is CASSALLAAETQYF. The DNA of the CDR3 is TGTGCCAGCAGCGCCCTACTAGCCGCCGAGACCCAGTACTTC. Supplemented by reference TRBV9 and TRBJ2-5, the full variable domain reads DSGVTQTPKHLITATGQRVTLRCSPRSGDLSVYWYQQSLDQGLQFLIQYYNGEERAKGNILERFSAQQFPDLHSELNLSSLELGDSALYFCASSALLAAETQYFGPGTRLLVL.

This clone was picked up a small number of times. The chain combines TRBV2 with TRBJ1-1; 8 positions match TRBD1. Germline CDR1 reads SNHLY; CDR2 reads FYNNEI. The CDR3 spans 12 residues. V dropped 11 bases and J dropped 6; count of bases not matched to a gene: 8. Here the CDR3 DNA reads TGTGCCCAGGGGGCTAAACGCGCTGAAGCTTTCTTT. This gives the protein CAQGAKRAEAFF.